The 23 T cell receptor beta chains below all came from one sample that was sequenced in a study of monozygotic twins with inflammatory bowel disease. TCRdb reanalyzed the 5' RACE reads and collapses them to one entry per CDR3 protein, without DNA. Seen in this sample are about 93,000 distinct CDR3 sequences; the ten most common clones hold about 8%. The sample consisted of blood. The receptors stem from a human donor with ulcerative colitis or Crohn's disease, or a healthy co-twin of an affected twin (not recorded which).

The chain couples TRBV20-1 to TRBJ1-4; no DNA is available, so the TRBD1 call from TCRdb remains unchecked. This CDR3 has 15 amino acids. Germline CDR1 DFQATT, CDR2 SNEGSKA (reference sequence). The CDR3 is CSARDPQGRDEKLFF.

The rearrangement links TRBV7-2 to TRBJ1-2. Looked up from germline, CDR1 is SGHTA and CDR2 is FQGNSA. CDR3 size: 17 residues. CDR3 residues: CASSLVVPPTNPYGYTF.

This CDR3 reads CASSSSNLNEQFF. The chain recombines TRBV7-9 with TRBJ2-1. The germline V gene has CDR1 SEHNR and CDR2 FQNEAQ (reference sequence). The CDR3 is made up of 13 amino acids.

The rearrangement uses TRBV20-1 and TRBJ1-2; TCRdb's D call of TRBD1 is untestable without DNA. Germline values: CDR1 DFQATT, CDR2 SNEGSKA (reference sequence). The CDR3 is 17 amino acids. This CDR3 reads CSAREGQGHSANYGYTF.

The CDR3 loop is CASSLENTGEQFF. This chain joins TRBV11-2 and TRBJ2-1; TCRdb's D gene call, TRBD1, goes unchecked for lack of DNA. Per germline, CDR1 SGHAT and CDR2 FQNNGV. This CDR3 is 13 amino acids long.

The rearrangement joins TRBV4-1 to TRBJ2-4. The CDR3 extends over 14 amino acids. Germline-derived CDR1 and CDR2 are MGHRA and YSYEKL. CDR3: CASSPGLAKNIQYF.

The J gene is TRBJ2-1, the V gene TRBV20-1; TCRdb picks TRBD2, but there is no DNA to check that call. Germline CDR1 reads DFQATT; CDR2 reads SNEGSKA (reference sequence). The CDR3 is made up of 15 amino acids. CDR3 protein: CSAHGLARSYNEQFF.

The chain has TRBV12-3 or TRBV12-4 and TRBJ2-5; TCRdb selects TRBD1, and the lack of DNA leaves this call unchecked. CDR3 length: 14 residues. Here the CDR3 reads CASSLTTGGETQYF.

The chain employs TRBV4-1 and TRBJ2-1; the TCRdb D gene call, TRBD1, has no DNA to confirm it. The CDR3 is 17 residues long. The V gene's germline CDR1 is MGHRA and CDR2 YSYEKL. This CDR3 is CASSQDRTGTGADEQFF.

The V and J genes are TRBV24-1 and TRBJ1-5. This CDR3 has 13 amino acids. The germline gives CDR1 KGHDR, CDR2 SFDVKD. This CDR3 reads CATQLGRNQPQHF.

V usage is TRBV7-9 and J usage is TRBJ2-3. The CDR3 consists of 12 residues. The V gene's germline CDR1 is SEHNR and CDR2 FQNEAQ (reference sequence). CDR3 amino acids: CASSLGVDTQYF.

V is TRBV6-1 and J is TRBJ1-1. CDR3 size: 14 residues. Germline values: CDR1 MNHNS, CDR2 SASEGT. CDR3 in amino acids: CASSGYRTNTEAFF.

This chain connects TRBV5-1 to TRBJ1-1; TCRdb calls TRBD1, which cannot be checked without DNA. This CDR3 is 17 amino acids long. The germline CDR1 and CDR2 sequences are SGHRS and YFSETQ. The CDR3 loop reads CASSGETGGWMNTEAFF.

V gene TRBV29-1 combines with J gene TRBJ1-6; TCRdb calls TRBD1, which cannot be checked without DNA. Looked up from germline, CDR1 is SQVTM and CDR2 is ANQGSEA. The CDR3 is 13 residues long. CDR3 loop: CSVGRDRDSPLHF.

J is TRBJ2-3 and V is TRBV2; TCRdb's assignment of TRBD2 cannot be checked, as there is no DNA. Germline CDR1 SNHLY, CDR2 FYNNEI. CDR3 size: 16 residues. The CDR3 loop reads CASSEYLAGREDTQYF.

The V and J genes are TRBV29-1 and TRBJ2-2; TCRdb designates TRBD1, a call that cannot be tested without DNA. The CDR3 length is 13 residues. Germline assignment: CDR1 SQVTM and CDR2 ANQGSEA. This CDR3 reads CSAGWGYAGELFF.

The chain combines TRBV20-1 with TRBJ2-5; the D call of TRBD2 rests on TCRdb alone, since no DNA is present to check it. The germline CDR1 and CDR2 sequences are DFQATT and SNEGSKA (reference sequence). The CDR3 length is 12 residues. The CDR3 loop reads CSARGLARTQYF.

The rearrangement uses TRBV9 and TRBJ2-5; TCRdb returns TRBD2, unconfirmable since there is no DNA. CDR1 is SGDLS, CDR2 YYNGEE, per germline. The CDR3 contains 14 residues. The CDR3 sequence: CASSVVLDPETQYF.

The chain's CDR3 is CASSFYPRTGNYGYTF. The genes are TRBV27 and TRBJ1-2; the D call from TCRdb, TRBD1, cannot be confirmed without DNA. The CDR3 loop spans 16 amino acids. Germline V gene data show CDR1 as MNHEY and CDR2 as SMNVEV (reference sequence).

The genes are TRBV5-6 and TRBJ1-2; TCRdb's D call, TRBD1, is unchecked because there is no DNA. Germline V CDR1 and CDR2: SGHDT, YYEEEE. The CDR3 has 14 amino acids. This CDR3 is CASSPGIRTNAPTF.

This chain uses TRBV20-1 with TRBJ2-7. Looked up from germline, CDR1 is DFQATT and CDR2 is SNEGSKA (reference sequence). The CDR3 runs to 14 residues. CDR3 amino acids: CSARWGGNSYEQYF.

V usage is TRBV5-5 and J usage is TRBJ1-1; TCRdb lists TRBD1, though no DNA is available to test this call. CDR3 size: 15 residues. CDR1 and CDR2 (germline): SGHKS, YYEKEE (reference sequence). CDR3 protein: CASSDPGQGYTEAFF.

This chain uses TRBV6-6 with TRBJ1-2. In germline, CDR1 is MNHNY, CDR2 SVGAGI (reference sequence). This CDR3 has 14 residues. The CDR3 protein is CASSYSNKLYGYTF.